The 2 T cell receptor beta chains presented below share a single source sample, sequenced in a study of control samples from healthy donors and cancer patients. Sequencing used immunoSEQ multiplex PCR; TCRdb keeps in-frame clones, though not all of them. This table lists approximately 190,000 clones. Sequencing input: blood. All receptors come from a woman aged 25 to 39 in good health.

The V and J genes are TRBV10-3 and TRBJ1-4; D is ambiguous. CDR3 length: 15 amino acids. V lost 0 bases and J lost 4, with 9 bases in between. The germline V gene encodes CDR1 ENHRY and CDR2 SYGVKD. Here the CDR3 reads CAISESDPFNEKLFF. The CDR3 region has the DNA TGTGCCATCAGTGAGTCGGACCCCTTTAATGAAAAACTGTTTTTT.

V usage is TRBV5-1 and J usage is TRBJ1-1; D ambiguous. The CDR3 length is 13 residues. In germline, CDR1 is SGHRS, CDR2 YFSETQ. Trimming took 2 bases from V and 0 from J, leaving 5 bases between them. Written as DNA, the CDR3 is TGCGCCAGCAGCTTCAGAGTGAACACTGAAGCTTTCTTT. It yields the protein CASSFRVNTEAFF.